This TCR beta chain was observed in a study of Graves' ophthalmopathy and Graves' hyperthyroidism. Per germline, CDR1 MNHNS and CDR2 SASEGT. Trimming left V 2 bases short and J 0 bases short, with 8 bases between. This CDR3 comprises 15 residues. On this clonotype: What it binds is unknown.

Findings of the study overall: Prediction of ophthalmopathy progression reached about 71% sensitivity and under 80% specificity.

The TCR beta CDR3 regions underwent amplification from RNA transcripts. A first-round RT-PCR used HTBI primers, followed by a second-round multiplex PCR. In TCRdb, the multiplex PCR reads were re-called with MiXCR into one record per CDR3 protein. The sample comprises around 16,000 distinct CDR3 sequences, 46% of which are singletons, and roughly 27% rests with the top ten. The chain combines TRBV6-1 with TRBJ1-5; D gene unclear. The sequencing input was peripheral blood. This sequence was found in a woman in her thirties or forties with stable Graves' hyperthyroidism. The CDR3 loop is CASSESPASNQPQHF. CDR3 in DNA: TGTGCCAGCAGTGAAAGTCCCGCTAGCAATCAGCCCCAGCATTTT.